Each of the 7 T cell receptor beta chains below was sequenced from the same sample in a study of T cell responses to AZD1222 COVID-19 vaccine. Libraries were prepared by immunoSEQ multiplex PCR; TCRdb keeps only in-frame clonotypes and omits some of them. The table records under 150,000 clones, almost 90% of them present only once. This material consisted of peripheral blood, taken 28 days after the second AZD1222 dose. All receptors derive from an adult who received the AZD1222 COVID-19 vaccine.

The chain joins TRBV29-1 to TRBJ2-5; possible D gene TRBD1, 6 bases. Germline lookup yields CDR1 SQVTM and CDR2 ANQGSEA. The CDR3 totals 13 residues. Trimming removed 6 bases from V and 4 bases from J, with 15 bases in between. The CDR3 loop reads CSVLGARLETQYF. The CDR3 coding sequence is TGCAGCGTCCTGGGGGCTAGATTAGAGACCCAGTACTTC.

The rearrangement links TRBV13 to TRBJ2-7; D remains ambiguous. CDR1 and CDR2 (germline): PRHDT, FYEKMQ (reference sequence). V gave up 5 bases and J gave up 3 bases, with 11 bases separating them. The CDR3 has 13 residues. The CDR3, as DNA: TGTGCCAGCAGCAAACGCTCCAACTACGAGCAGTACTTC. Translation gives CASSKRSNYEQYF.

The J gene is TRBJ2-7, the V gene TRBV7-3; 11 bases match TRBD2. The J segment lost 2 bases and the V segment lost 5 bases, leaving 8 bases of the junction unmatched. CDR3 length equals 16 residues. CDR1 and CDR2 (germline): SGHTA, FQGTGA. The chain's CDR3 is CASSPSGTSGTYEQYF. The CDR3 DNA reads TGTGCCAGCAGCCCCAGCGGGACTAGCGGAACCTACGAGCAGTACTTC.

This chain connects TRBV7-9 to TRBJ2-1, with 14 bases fitting TRBD2. CDR1 and CDR2 from the germline V gene are SEHNR and FQNEAQ (reference sequence). This CDR3 comprises 15 residues. Trimming cost V 5 bases and J 7 bases; bases outside gene matches: 4. The CDR3 bases are TGTGCCAGCAGCGTGACTAGCGGGGGGGCGAATGAGCAGTTCTTC. Translating gives CASSVTSGGANEQFF.

The V call is TRBV5-4, the J call TRBJ2-1, with D unclear. Germline lookup yields CDR1 SGHNT and CDR2 YYREEE (reference sequence). This CDR3 spans 14 amino acids. Trimming removed 2 bases from V and 2 bases from J, with 8 bases in between. Here the CDR3 reads CASSFQEPYNEQFF. In nucleotides, the CDR3 is TGTGCCAGCAGCTTTCAGGAACCCTACAATGAGCAGTTCTTC.

This rearrangement joins TRBV7-9 to TRBJ1-2; maybe TRBD1 (6 bases). The CDR3 spans 15 residues. Trimming shortened V by 5 bases and J by 7 bases, and 20 bases separated the two germline ends. CDR1 SEHNR and CDR2 FQNEAQ come from the germline V gene (reference sequence). CDR3 residues: CASSPPASGVFGYTF. CDR3 sequence (DNA): TGTGCCAGCAGCCCTCCTGCATCAGGGGTGTTTGGCTACACCTTC.

This chain connects TRBV28 to TRBJ1-1, with D possibly matching TRBD1 (5 bases). This CDR3 is 15 amino acids long. Trimming shortened V by 7 bases and J by 0 bases, and 15 bases separated the two germline ends. Germline V gene data show CDR1 as MDHEN and CDR2 as SYDVKM. This CDR3 is CASTPRAGLNTEAFF. Written as DNA, the CDR3 is TGTGCCAGCACCCCCAGGGCAGGTTTGAACACTGAAGCTTTCTTT.